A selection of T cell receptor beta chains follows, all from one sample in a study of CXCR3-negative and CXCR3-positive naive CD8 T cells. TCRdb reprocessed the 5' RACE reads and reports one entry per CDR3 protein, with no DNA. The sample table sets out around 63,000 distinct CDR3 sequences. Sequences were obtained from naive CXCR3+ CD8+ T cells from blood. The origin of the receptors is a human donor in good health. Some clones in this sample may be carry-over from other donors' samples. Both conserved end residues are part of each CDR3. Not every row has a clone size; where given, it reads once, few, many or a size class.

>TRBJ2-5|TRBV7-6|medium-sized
CASSPTSSGATNQETQYF
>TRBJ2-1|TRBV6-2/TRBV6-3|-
CASSSPTGTGYNEQFF
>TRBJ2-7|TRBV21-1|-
CASSKARSGRVGEQYF
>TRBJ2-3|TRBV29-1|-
CSVESGYRTDTQYF
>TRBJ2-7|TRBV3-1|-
CASSQEGWSSYEQYF
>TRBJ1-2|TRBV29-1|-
CSVEGTGDGYTF
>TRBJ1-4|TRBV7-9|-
CASSLGQRKLFF
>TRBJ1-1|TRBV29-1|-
CSVQGAQTEAFF
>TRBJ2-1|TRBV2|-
CASTYGTQLMDEQFF
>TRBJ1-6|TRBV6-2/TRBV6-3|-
CASSYSDGRNSPLHF
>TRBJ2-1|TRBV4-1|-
CASSQTSTDPGDVENEQFF
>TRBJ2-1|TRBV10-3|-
CAISGRGEGYNYEQFF
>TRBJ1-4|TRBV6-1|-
CASSASPTNEKLFF
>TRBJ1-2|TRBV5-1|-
CASSWETGDPNYGYTF
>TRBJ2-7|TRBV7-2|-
CASSLNSNEQYF
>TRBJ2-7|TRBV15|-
CATSYRAGTAEQYF
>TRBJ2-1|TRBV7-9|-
CASSWGTSDRNEQFF
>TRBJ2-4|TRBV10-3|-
CAISESGTGAKNIQYF
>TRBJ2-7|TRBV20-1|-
CSAQGERDYEQYF
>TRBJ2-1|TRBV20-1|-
CSAPEAGRSYNEQFF
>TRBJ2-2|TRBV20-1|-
CSVGLATNTGELFF
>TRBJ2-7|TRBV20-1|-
CSARNRDRDVYEQYF
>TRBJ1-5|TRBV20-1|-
CSASTAPSGNQPQHF
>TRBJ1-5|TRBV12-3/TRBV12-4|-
CASSLVGQPQHF
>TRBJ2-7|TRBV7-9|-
CASSPRQGPRAYEQYF
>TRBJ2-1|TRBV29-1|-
CSVEVPGQNNEQFF
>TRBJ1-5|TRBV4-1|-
CASSQDFRQGSNQPQHF
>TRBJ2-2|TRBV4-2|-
CASSQRTGDTGELFF
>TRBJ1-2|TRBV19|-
CASSTLTGSGYGYTF
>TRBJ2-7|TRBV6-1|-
CASSEGQGIAYEQYF
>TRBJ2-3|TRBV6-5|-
CASSSTLADTQYF
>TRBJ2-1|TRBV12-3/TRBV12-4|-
CASSLANEQFF
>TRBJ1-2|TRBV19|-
CASSIAPTGPEGYTF
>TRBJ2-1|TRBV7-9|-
CASSMTWNEQFF
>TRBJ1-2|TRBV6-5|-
CASSYSSEGVGYGYTF
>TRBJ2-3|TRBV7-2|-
CASSIQGVPTDTQYF
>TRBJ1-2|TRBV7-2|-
CASSDWDRADYGYTF
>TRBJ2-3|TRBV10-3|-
CAISGSGTSGGADTQYF
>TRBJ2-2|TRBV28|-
CASSSMPASGELFF
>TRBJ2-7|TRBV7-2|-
CASSSWGYEQYF